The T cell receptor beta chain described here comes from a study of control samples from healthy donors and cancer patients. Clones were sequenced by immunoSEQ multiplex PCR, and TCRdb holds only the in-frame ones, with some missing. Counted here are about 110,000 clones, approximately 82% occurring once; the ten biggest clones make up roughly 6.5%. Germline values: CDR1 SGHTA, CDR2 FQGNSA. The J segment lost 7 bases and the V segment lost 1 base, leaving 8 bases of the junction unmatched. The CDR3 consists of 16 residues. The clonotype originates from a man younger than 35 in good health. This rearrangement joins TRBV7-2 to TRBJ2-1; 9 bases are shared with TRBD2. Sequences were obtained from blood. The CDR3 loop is CASSLVAGGPWNEQFF. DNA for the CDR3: TGTGCCAGCAGCTTAGTCGCGGGGGGGCCGTGGAATGAGCAGTTCTTC.